These T cell receptor beta chains were read from a single sample in a study of Graves' ophthalmopathy and Graves' hyperthyroidism. TCRdb independently ran MiXCR on the multiplex PCR reads; one entry per CDR3 protein. The table includes over 450,000 distinct CDR3 sequences, approximately 14% detected once. The sequenced sample consisted of blood. Every receptor here comes from a woman under 40 with Graves' ophthalmopathy. CDR3s include the opening cysteine and the closing phenylalanine or tryptophan. The D gene is left open where the match is weak. Clone size is stated in some rows and not others, as once, few, many or a class when expanded.

D | size | J | V | CDR3 | DNA
TRBD1 | many | TRBJ1-6 | TRBV20-1 | CSARVDRGENSPLHF | TGCAGTGCTAGAGTCGACAGGGGGGAAAATTCACCCCTCCACTTT
- | many | TRBJ2-7 | TRBV11-2 | CASSLDLNQGYEQYF | TGTGCCAGCAGCTTAGATCTAAACCAGGGTTACGAGCAGTACTTC
TRBD1 | many | TRBJ1-3 | TRBV7-3 | CASSLQGAGNTIYF | TGTGCCAGCAGCTTACAGGGGGCAGGAAACACCATATATTTT
TRBD1 | many | TRBJ1-3 | TRBV9 | CASSARTGTGNTIYF | TGTGCCAGCAGCGCCCGGACAGGGACTGGAAACACCATATATTTT
TRBD1 | many | TRBJ1-5 | TRBV7-9 | CASSTDRDSNQPQHF | TGTGCCAGCAGCACTGACAGGGATAGCAATCAGCCCCAGCATTTT
- | many | TRBJ1-2 | TRBV5-1 | CASSLYGNYGYTF | TGCGCCAGCAGCTTGTACGGCAACTATGGCTACACCTTC
TRBD2 | many | TRBJ2-2 | TRBV6-5 | CASSYGSGGAGELFF | TGTGCCAGCAGTTACGGGAGCGGGGGGGCCGGGGAGCTGTTTTTT
- | many | TRBJ1-2 | TRBV27 | CASSLSSETANYGYTF | TGTGCCAGCAGTTTATCGTCGGAGACAGCTAACTATGGCTACACCTTC
- | many | TRBJ1-5 | TRBV12-5 | CASGLIGGDNQPQHF | TGTGCTAGTGGTTTGATCGGGGGGGACAATCAGCCCCAGCATTTT
- | once | TRBJ2-5 | TRBV28 | CASSLPPSGLGWETQYF | TGTGCCAGCAGCCTACCCCCGAGCGGGCTGGGGTGGGAGACCCAGTACTTC
- | many | TRBJ1-1 | TRBV12-3/TRBV12-4 | CASSLSGVGGTEAFF | TGTGCCAGCAGTCTGTCAGGTGTGGGGGGAACTGAAGCTTTCTTT
TRBD1 | many | TRBJ1-2 | TRBV7-2 | CASILPGQDIGYTF | TGTGCCAGCATTCTACCGGGACAGGATATTGGCTACACCTTC
TRBD1 | many | TRBJ1-2 | TRBV20-1 | CSTKTGEVGYTF | TGCAGTACGAAGACAGGGGAGGTTGGCTACACCTTC
- | - | TRBJ1-3 | TRBV12-3/TRBV12-4 | CASSPGQRNTIYF | TGTGCCAGCAGTCCGGGCCAAAGAAACACCATATATTTT
TRBD1 | - | TRBJ1-1 | TRBV7-3 | CASSATGAEAFF | TGTGCCAGCAGCGCGACAGGGGCTGAAGCTTTCTTT
TRBD1 | many | TRBJ1-6 | TRBV7-2 | CASSLGGQGYSPLHF | TGTGCCAGCAGCTTGGGGGGACAGGGGTACTCACCCCTCCACTTT
- | many | TRBJ1-2 | TRBV6-1 | CASSAGNYGYTF | TGTGCCAGCAGTGCAGGGAACTATGGCTACACCTTC
- | - | TRBJ2-7 | TRBV2 | CASSELRIAYEQYF | TGTGCCAGCAGTGAACTGCGAATCGCCTACGAGCAGTACTTC
TRBD1 | many | TRBJ1-1 | TRBV19 | CASSIDQGATEAFF | TGTGCCAGTAGTATAGATCAGGGGGCGACTGAAGCTTTCTTT
TRBD2 | many | TRBJ2-7 | TRBV20-1 | CSALSSGGTYEQYF | TGCAGTGCTCTATCTAGCGGGGGTACCTACGAGCAGTACTTC
TRBD1 | many | TRBJ1-1 | TRBV6-1 | CAGERDRGAEAFF | TGTGCCGGGGAAAGAGACAGGGGGGCTGAAGCTTTCTTT
- | few | TRBJ2-7 | TRBV30 | CAWSGGASYEQYF | TGTGCCTGGAGTGGGGGAGCCTCCTACGAGCAGTACTTC
- | many | TRBJ1-2 | TRBV25-1 | CASSFLNGGYTF | TGTGCCAGCAGTTTTTTGAACGGCGGCTACACCTTC
- | - | TRBJ1-2 | TRBV19 | CASSIPGDINYGYTF | TGTGCCAGTAGTATACCAGGGGATATTAACTATGGCTACACCTTC
TRBD1 | many | TRBJ1-2 | TRBV12-3/TRBV12-4 | CASSRDRGLGYTF | TGTGCCAGCAGCCGGGACAGGGGGCTTGGCTACACCTTC
- | many | TRBJ2-4 | TRBV27 | CASIRRGGQGVSDIQYF | TGTGCCAGCATCCGTAGGGGGGGTCAGGGCGTTTCGGACATTCAGTACTTC
- | many | TRBJ2-2 | TRBV19 | CASSRVDTNTGELFF | TGTGCCAGTAGTAGGGTAGATACGAACACCGGGGAGCTGTTTTTT
TRBD1 | many | TRBJ1-1 | TRBV3-1 | CASSLRTGNTEAFF | TGTGCCAGCAGTCTGCGGACAGGGAACACTGAAGCTTTCTTT
- | many | TRBJ2-7 | TRBV27 | CASWGSSYEQYF | TGTGCCAGCTGGGGGAGCTCCTACGAGCAGTACTTC
TRBD2 | - | TRBJ2-7 | TRBV6-2/TRBV6-3 | CANSSGSGRTYEQYF | TGTGCCAACAGTTCCGGCAGCGGGAGGACCTACGAGCAGTACTTC
- | many | TRBJ1-5 | TRBV28 | CASSSPPDQPQHF | TGTGCCAGCAGTTCCCCCCCAGATCAGCCCCAGCATTTT
- | many | TRBJ2-5 | TRBV28 | CASSKFLQETQYF | TGTGCCAGCAGTAAGTTCCTCCAGGAGACCCAGTACTTC
- | many | TRBJ2-5 | TRBV7-3 | CASSLNRVQETQYF | TGTGCCAGCAGCTTAAACCGGGTCCAAGAGACCCAGTACTTC
TRBD1 | - | TRBJ2-7 | TRBV5-1 | CASSLSGQGNHEQYF | TGCGCCAGCAGCTTGTCGGGACAGGGTAACCACGAGCAGTACTTC
- | many | TRBJ2-7 | TRBV28 | CAIYRTGDEQYF | TGTGCCATTTACAGAACCGGGGACGAGCAGTACTTC
- | - | TRBJ2-7 | TRBV5-1 | CASSPSRRGLPYEQYF | TGCGCCAGCAGCCCCAGTCGTCGGGGACTCCCCTACGAGCAGTACTTC
- | many | TRBJ2-4 | TRBV7-8 | CASSLSELGNIQYF | TGTGCCAGCAGCTTAAGTGAGTTGGGAAACATTCAGTACTTC